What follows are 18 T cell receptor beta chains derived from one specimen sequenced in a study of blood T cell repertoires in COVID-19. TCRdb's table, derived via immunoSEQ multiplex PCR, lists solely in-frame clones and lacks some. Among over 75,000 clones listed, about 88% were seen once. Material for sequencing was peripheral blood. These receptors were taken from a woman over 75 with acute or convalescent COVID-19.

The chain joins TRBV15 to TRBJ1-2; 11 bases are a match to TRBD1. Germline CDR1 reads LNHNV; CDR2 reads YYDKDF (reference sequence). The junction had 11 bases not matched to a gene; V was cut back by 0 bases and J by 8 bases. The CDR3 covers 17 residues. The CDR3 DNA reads TGTGCCACCAGCAGAGACCCCGGGACAGGGGGACTCGGGGGCTACACCTTC. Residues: CATSRDPGTGGLGGYTF.

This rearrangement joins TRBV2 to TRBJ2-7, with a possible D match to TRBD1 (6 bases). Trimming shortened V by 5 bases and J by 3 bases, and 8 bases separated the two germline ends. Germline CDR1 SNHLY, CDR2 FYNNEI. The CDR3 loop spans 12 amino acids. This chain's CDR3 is CASSKQGYEQYF. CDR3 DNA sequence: TGTGCCAGCAGTAAACAGGGCTACGAGCAGTACTTC.

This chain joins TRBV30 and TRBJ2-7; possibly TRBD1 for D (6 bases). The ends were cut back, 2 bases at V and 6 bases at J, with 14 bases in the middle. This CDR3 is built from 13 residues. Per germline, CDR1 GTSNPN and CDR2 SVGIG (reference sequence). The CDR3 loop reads CAWSPDSPSEQYF. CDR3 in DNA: TGTGCCTGGAGTCCGGACAGCCCTAGCGAGCAGTACTTC. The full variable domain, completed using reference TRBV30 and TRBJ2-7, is SQTIHQWPATLVQPVGSPLSLECTVEGTSNPNLYWYRQAAGRGLQLLFYSVGIGQISSEVPQNLSASRPQDRQFILSSKKLLLSDSGFYLCAWSPDSPSEQYFGPGTRLTVT.

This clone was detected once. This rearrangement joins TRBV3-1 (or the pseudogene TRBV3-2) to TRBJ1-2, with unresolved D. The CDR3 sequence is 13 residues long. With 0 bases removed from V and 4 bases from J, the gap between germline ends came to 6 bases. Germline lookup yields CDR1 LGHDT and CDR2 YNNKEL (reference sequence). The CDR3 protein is CASSQDLAYGYTF. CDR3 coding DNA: TGTGCCAGCAGCCAAGATTTAGCCTATGGCTACACCTTC.

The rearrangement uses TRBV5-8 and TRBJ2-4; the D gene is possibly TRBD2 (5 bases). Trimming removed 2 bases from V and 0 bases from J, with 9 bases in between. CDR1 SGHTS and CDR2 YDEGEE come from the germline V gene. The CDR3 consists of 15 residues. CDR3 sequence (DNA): TGTGCCAGCAGCTTAAGGACTCTAGCCAAAAACATTCAGTACTTC. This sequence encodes CASSLRTLAKNIQYF.

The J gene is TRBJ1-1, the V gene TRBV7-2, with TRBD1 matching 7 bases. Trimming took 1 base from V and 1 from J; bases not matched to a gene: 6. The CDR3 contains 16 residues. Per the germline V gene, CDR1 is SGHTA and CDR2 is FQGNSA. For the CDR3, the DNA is TGTGCCAGCAGCTTAGGTTGGGACAGTTGGAACACTGAAGCTTTCTTT. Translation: CASSLGWDSWNTEAFF. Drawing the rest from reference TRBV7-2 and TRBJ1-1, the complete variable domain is GAGVSQSPSNKVTEKGKDVELRCDPISGHTALYWYRQSLGQGLEFLIYFQGNSAPDKSGLPSDRFSAERTGGSVSTLTIQRTQQEDSAVYLCASSLGWDSWNTEAFFGQGTRLTVV.

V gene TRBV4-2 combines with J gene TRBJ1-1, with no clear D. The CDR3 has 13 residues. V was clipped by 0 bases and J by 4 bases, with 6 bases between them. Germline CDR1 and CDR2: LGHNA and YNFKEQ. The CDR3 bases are TGTGCCAGCAGCCAAGATTTCGGCACTGAAGCTTTCTTT. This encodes CASSQDFGTEAFF.

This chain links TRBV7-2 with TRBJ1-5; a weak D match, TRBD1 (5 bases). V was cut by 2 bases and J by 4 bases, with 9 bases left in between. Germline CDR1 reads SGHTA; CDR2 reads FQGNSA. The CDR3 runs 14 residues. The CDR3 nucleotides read TGTGCCAGCAGCTTAATTGGGGGGAATCAGCCCCAGCATTTT. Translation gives CASSLIGGNQPQHF.

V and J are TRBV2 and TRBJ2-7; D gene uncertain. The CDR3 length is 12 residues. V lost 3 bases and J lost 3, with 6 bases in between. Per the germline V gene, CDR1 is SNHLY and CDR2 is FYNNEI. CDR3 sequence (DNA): TGTGCCAGCAGTGACAGGATCTACGAGCAGTACTTC. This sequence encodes CASSDRIYEQYF.

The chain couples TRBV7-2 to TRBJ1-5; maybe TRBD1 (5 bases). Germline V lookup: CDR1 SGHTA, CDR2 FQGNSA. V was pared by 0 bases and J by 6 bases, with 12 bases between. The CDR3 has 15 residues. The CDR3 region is CASSLAGGDLQPQHF. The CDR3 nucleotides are TGTGCCAGCAGCTTAGCTGGAGGGGACCTTCAGCCCCAGCATTTT.

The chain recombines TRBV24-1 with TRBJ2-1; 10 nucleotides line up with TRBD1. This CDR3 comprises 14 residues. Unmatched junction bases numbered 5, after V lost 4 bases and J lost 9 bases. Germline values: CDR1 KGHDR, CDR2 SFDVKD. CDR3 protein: CATSELTGGGEQFF. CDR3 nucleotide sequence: TGTGCCACCAGTGAACTGACAGGGGGCGGTGAGCAGTTCTTC.

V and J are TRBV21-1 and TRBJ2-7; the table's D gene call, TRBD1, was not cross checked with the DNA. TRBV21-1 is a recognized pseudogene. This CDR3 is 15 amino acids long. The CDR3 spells CASSKVTGTSYEQYF. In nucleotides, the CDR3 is TGTGCCAGCAGCAAAGTCACAGGGACCTCCTACGAGCAGTACTTC.

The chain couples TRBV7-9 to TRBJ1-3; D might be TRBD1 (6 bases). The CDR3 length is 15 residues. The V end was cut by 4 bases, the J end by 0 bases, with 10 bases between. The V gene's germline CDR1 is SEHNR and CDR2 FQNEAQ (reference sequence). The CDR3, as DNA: TGTGCCAGCAGCTCCACAGGGAACTCTGGAAACACCATATATTTT. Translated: CASSSTGNSGNTIYF.

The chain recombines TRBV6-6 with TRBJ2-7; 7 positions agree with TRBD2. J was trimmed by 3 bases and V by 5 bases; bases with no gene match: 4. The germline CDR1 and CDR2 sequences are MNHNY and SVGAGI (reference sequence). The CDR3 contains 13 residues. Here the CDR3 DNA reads TGTGCCAGCAGTCAGCGGGGAAACTACGAGCAGTACTTC. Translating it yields CASSQRGNYEQYF.

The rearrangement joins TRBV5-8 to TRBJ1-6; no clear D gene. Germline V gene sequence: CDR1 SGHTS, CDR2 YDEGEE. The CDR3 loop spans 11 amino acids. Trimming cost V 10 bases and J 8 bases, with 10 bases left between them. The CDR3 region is CADKVYSPLHF. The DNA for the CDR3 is TGTGCCGACAAGGTCTATTCACCCCTCCACTTT.

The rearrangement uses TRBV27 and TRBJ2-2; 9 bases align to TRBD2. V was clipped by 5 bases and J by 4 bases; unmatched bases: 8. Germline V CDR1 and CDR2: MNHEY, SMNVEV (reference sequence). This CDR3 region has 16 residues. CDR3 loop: CASSPDLAGVTGELFF. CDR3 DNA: TGTGCCAGCAGTCCAGACTTAGCGGGAGTCACCGGGGAGCTGTTTTTT.

The CDR3: CASSADSSFSGNTIYF. Written as DNA, the CDR3 is TGTGCCAGCAGCGCGGACAGCAGTTTCTCTGGAAACACCATATATTTT. The V and J genes are TRBV2 and TRBJ1-3; D might be TRBD1 (6 bases). V was trimmed by 6 bases and J by 0 bases, leaving 15 bases between them. The CDR3 is made up of 16 amino acids. Germline CDR1 is SNHLY and CDR2 is FYNNEI. The entire variable domain, with the rest obtained from reference TRBV2 and TRBJ1-3, is as follows: EPEVTQTPSHQVTQMGQEVILRCVPISNHLYFYWYRQILGQKVEFLVSFYNNEISEKSEIFDDQFSVERPDGSNFTLKIRSTKLEDSAMYFCASSADSSFSGNTIYFGEGSWLTVV.

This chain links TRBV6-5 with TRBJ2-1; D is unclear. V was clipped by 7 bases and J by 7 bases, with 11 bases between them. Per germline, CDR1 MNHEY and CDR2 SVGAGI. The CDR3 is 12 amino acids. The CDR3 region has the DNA TGTGCCAGCACCGAACAGTGGAATGAGCAGTTCTTC. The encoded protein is CASTEQWNEQFF.